A single sample is the source of the 12 T cell receptor beta chains below, sequenced in a study of human T cells and chemical hapten exposure. As to time point: patch test 1, 2 weeks after DPC sensitization. Sample treatment: therapeutic diphenylcyclopropenone sensitization with weekly scalp DPC. TCRdb redid the calling of the RACE reads with MiXCR, one entry per CDR3 protein. The table has 180,000 or so distinct CDR3 sequences, more than 20% seen once. The sample was whole blood, taken in connection with sensitization to the hapten diphenylcyclopropenone (DPC). These receptor sequences come from a woman aged 45-59 years with alopecia areata. Some clones in this sample may be carry-over from other donors' samples.

The chain combines TRBV29-1 with TRBJ2-5; the D is unclear. Germline loops: CDR1 SQVTM, CDR2 ANQGSEA. V was clipped by 4 bases and J by 2 bases, with 8 bases between them. The length of the CDR3 is 12 residues. DNA of the CDR3: TGCAGCGTTGGATACGAACAAGAGACCCAGTACTTC. It yields the protein CSVGYEQETQYF. Looking up the rest from reference TRBV29-1 and TRBJ2-5 gives the full variable domain: SAVISQKPSRDICQRGTSLTIQCQVDSQVTMMFWYRQQPGQSLTLIATANQGSEATYESGFVIDKFPISRPNLTFSTLTVSNMSPEDSSIYLCSVGYEQETQYFGPGTRLLVL.

The chain joins TRBV18 to TRBJ2-1; 8 bases map to TRBD2. Germline values: CDR1 KGHSH, CDR2 LQKENI. CDR3 length: 15 amino acids. Germline trimming cut 2 bases from V and 7 bases from J; bases unmatched to any gene: 7. DNA of the CDR3: TGTGCCAGCTCACCAAAAGCGGGAGAAACGAATGAGCAGTTCTTC. It is translated as CASSPKAGETNEQFF.

In its sample, this clonotype was seen a few times. The chain couples TRBV20-1 to TRBJ1-5, with D hard to call. Germline-derived CDR1 and CDR2 are DFQATT and SNEGSKA (reference sequence). The CDR3 has 15 residues. V gave up 5 bases and J gave up 0 bases, with 14 bases separating them. In DNA form, the CDR3 reads TGCAGTGCTTTGACCGTGGGCATTAGCAATCAGCCCCAGCATTTT. Residues: CSALTVGISNQPQHF.

As concerns this clonotype: One base away lies a much larger clone, so this may be a sequencing read error. The rearrangement joins TRBV7-6 to TRBJ2-7; TRBD2 agrees at 10 bases. The CDR3 totals 15 residues. Germline V lookup: CDR1 SGHVS, CDR2 FNYEAQ. CDR3 bases: TGTGTCAGCAGCCAAGCGGTAGCGGGGGGCCACGAGCAGTACTTC. Residues: CVSSQAVAGGHEQYF.

This clonotype turned up a few times. This rearrangement joins TRBV18 to TRBJ1-6; a weak D match, TRBD1 (5 bases). V lost 5 bases to trimming and J lost 6 bases, with 20 bases between them. The CDR3 totals 17 residues. The V gene's germline CDR1 is KGHSH and CDR2 LQKENI. The CDR3 DNA reads as TGTGCCAGCTCATCAACAGTAGTGGGGGAAGCTAATTCACCCCTCCACTTT. Translating gives CASSSTVVGEANSPLHF.

This clonotype was observed a handful of times. This rearrangement joins TRBV20-1 to TRBJ1-1; no definite D call. The length of the CDR3 is 11 residues. Germline values: CDR1 DFQATT, CDR2 SNEGSKA (reference sequence). Trimming took off 5 bases at V and 0 bases at J, with 4 bases between the two ends. The CDR3 spells CSALLNTEAFF. In nucleotides, the CDR3 is TGCAGTGCTTTGCTGAACACTGAAGCTTTCTTT.

Here the CDR3 DNA reads TGCAGCGTTGAAGAAGGAGGAGGGGACACTGAAGCTTTCTTT. It is translated as CSVEEGGGDTEAFF. The rearrangement uses TRBV29-1 and TRBJ1-1, with D possibly being TRBD1 (5 bases). This CDR3 is 14 amino acids long. Germline values: CDR1 SQVTM, CDR2 ANQGSEA. Trimming removed 0 bases at V and 3 bases at J, with 11 bases between.

This chain connects TRBV28 to TRBJ2-7; D is ambiguous. V was trimmed by 5 bases and J by 9 bases, leaving 11 bases between them. This CDR3 comprises 11 residues. CDR1 MDHEN and CDR2 SYDVKM come from the germline V gene. The CDR3 coding sequence is TGTGCCAGCAGTGTTTTTGGGCGGCAGTACTTC. This gives the protein CASSVFGRQYF.

This clonotype was seen a handful of times. The J gene is TRBJ2-1, the V gene TRBV7-6; tentatively, D is TRBD2 (6 bases). Per germline, CDR1 SGHVS and CDR2 FNYEAQ. CDR3 length: 15 amino acids. V was cut by 1 base and J by 5 bases, with 12 bases left in between. CDR3 coding DNA: TGTGCCAGCAGCTTAGTACTAGCTACTAACAATGAGCAGTTCTTC. This encodes CASSLVLATNNEQFF.

The chain is built from TRBV10-3 and TRBJ2-1, with D perhaps matching TRBD1 (5 bases). The CDR3 sequence is 12 residues long. Germline CDR1 reads ENHRY; CDR2 reads SYGVKD. Trimming stripped 6 bases from V and 2 bases from J, with 5 bases between. The CDR3 nucleotides read TGTGCCATCAGGGGGCCCTACAATGAGCAGTTCTTC. It translates to CAIRGPYNEQFF.

This clonotype was picked up many times. The chain has TRBV5-1 and TRBJ1-1; D remains unclear. The CDR3 is 14 amino acids. The germline gives CDR1 SGHRS, CDR2 YFSETQ. Trimming removed 0 bases from V and 1 base from J, with 7 bases in between. In DNA, the CDR3 is TGCGCCAGCAGCTTGGATCTTTGGAACACTGAAGCTTTCTTT. Protein product: CASSLDLWNTEAFF.

The CDR3 here is CSVDDSGQAGKLFF. The CDR3 DNA follows: TGCAGCGTTGATGATTCGGGACAGGCAGGAAAACTGTTTTTT. This sequence joins TRBV29-1 and TRBJ1-4; 8 bases align to TRBD1. V lost 3 bases and J lost 10; bases outside the gene matches: 10. Germline V lookup: CDR1 SQVTM, CDR2 ANQGSEA. CDR3 size: 14 residues.